These T cell receptor beta chains were read from a single sample in a study of cytomegalovirus exposure and HLA in healthy donors. Sequenced by immunoSEQ multiplex PCR; TCRdb stores in-frame clones only, minus some. The sample shows some 140,000 clones, 73% of them seen only once. Input material: PBMCs. These TCRs come from a woman in her thirties or forties in good health and CMV-seronegative. Both conserved end residues are part of each CDR3. D genes are given only for firm matches. Where a row states a size, it is once, few, many or the class of an expanded clone; other rows omit it.

size,J,D,V,DNA,CDR3
.,TRBJ1-2,TRBD1,TRBV5-6,TGTGCCAGCAGCCTCGACAGGGTCTCCATCATCTATGGCTACACCTTC,CASSLDRVSIIYGYTF
.,TRBJ1-1,.,TRBV2,TGTGCCAGCAGTGGTCAGGGCGGAAGGACTGAAGCTTTCTTT,CASSGQGGRTEAFF
many,TRBJ1-1,.,TRBV29-1,TGCAGCGTTGAAAGGGGAGGGAACACTGAAGCTTTCTTT,CSVERGGNTEAFF
few,TRBJ1-1,.,TRBV5-5,TGTGCCAGCAGGATGGGGCTGAACACTGAAGCTTTCTTT,CASRMGLNTEAFF
.,TRBJ2-7,.,TRBV19,TGTGCCAGTAGTAGCGACAGGATAAGCTCCTACGAGCAGTACTTC,CASSSDRISSYEQYF
.,TRBJ1-1,TRBD1,TRBV4-1,TGCGCCAGCAGCCAAGAGGGACAGGGCGACACTGAAGCTTTCTTT,CASSQEGQGDTEAFF
few,TRBJ2-7,TRBD2,TRBV27,TGTGCCAGCAGTTTCGGGCTAGCGGGCTACGAGCAGTACTTC,CASSFGLAGYEQYF
.,TRBJ1-1,TRBD1,TRBV29-1,TGCAGCGGGACAGGGGGCGCGGATTTGACTTTCTTT,CSGTGGADLTFF
.,TRBJ2-2,.,TRBV2,TGTGCCAGGGGAGTACATGAGAGCAGGATCACCGGGGAGCTGTTTTTT,CARGVHESRITGELFF
few,TRBJ1-1,.,TRBV4-1,TGCGCCAGCAGCCAAGGGGGCAGATCGAACACTGAAGCTTTCTTT,CASSQGGRSNTEAFF
.,TRBJ1-2,TRBD1,TRBV6-6,TGTGCCAGCATCTTACGGGGACAGGGGACCGGCTACACCTTC,CASILRGQGTGYTF
.,TRBJ1-5,.,TRBV19,TGTGCCAGTAGCCTGATCAGGGGGCCCCAGCATTTT,CASSLIRGPQHF
few,TRBJ1-3,.,TRBV5-1,TGCGCCAGCAGCTCTACGACTGGAAACACCATATATTTT,CASSSTTGNTIYF
.,TRBJ1-4,.,TRBV18,TGTGCCAGCTCAGCCGCGGGGGGGGCCGATGAAAAACTGTTTTTT,CASSAAGGADEKLFF
.,TRBJ1-1,.,TRBV5-6,TGTGCCAGCAGTCCGGGGGGTCTGAACACTGAAGCTTTCTTT,CASSPGGLNTEAFF
.,TRBJ1-2,TRBD1,TRBV5-4,TGTGCCAGCAGCCCGGGACAGGGGAACGGTGGCTACACCTTC,CASSPGQGNGGYTF
.,TRBJ2-3,TRBD2,TRBV11-2,TGTGCCAGCAGCTTAGATCCTATAGCGGGGGCCCGTAGGGCGCAGTATTTT,CASSLDPIAGARRAQYF
.,TRBJ2-2,.,TRBV7-2,TGTGCCAGCAGCTTAGATCAGGGAAGAAGCGGGGAGCTGTTTTTT,CASSLDQGRSGELFF
.,TRBJ1-2,.,TRBV7-2,TGTGCCAGCAGCTTAGGTACCGGGATGGGTGGCTACACCTTC,CASSLGTGMGGYTF
.,TRBJ1-5,TRBD1,TRBV25-1,TGTGCCAGCAGTGAAGGGACAGCTTTGAATCAGCCCCAGCATTTT,CASSEGTALNQPQHF
.,TRBJ1-2,.,TRBV7-8,TGTGCCAGCAGCTTAGAGGTTGTACAGGGAATCGCTGGCTACACCTTC,CASSLEVVQGIAGYTF
.,TRBJ2-3,TRBD2,TRBV4-1,TGCGCCAGCAAATTAGCGGGGGGGCCCGTAGATACGCAGTATTTT,CASKLAGGPVDTQYF
.,TRBJ2-1,.,TRBV7-8,TGTGCCAGCAGCTTAGGCCCACAGACGTACAATGAGCAGTTCTTC,CASSLGPQTYNEQFF
.,TRBJ2-1,TRBD2,TRBV4-1,TGCGCCAGCGCGCCGGGACTAGCGGGAGACAATGAGCAGTTCTTC,CASAPGLAGDNEQFF
.,TRBJ2-3,.,TRBV5-8,TGTGCCAGCAGCCGAGGGCCGGGCACAGATACGCAGTATTTT,CASSRGPGTDTQYF
few,TRBJ1-2,.,TRBV15,TGTGCCACCAGCAGAGCCGGGACAAACTATGGCTACACCTTC,CATSRAGTNYGYTF
few,TRBJ1-1,.,TRBV5-4,TGTGCCAGCAGCTTGGCCGGGGGGGACACTGAAGCTTTCTTT,CASSLAGGDTEAFF